The 10 T cell receptor beta chains reported below all come from one sample, sequenced in a study of shared T cell receptors in the human thymus. Profiled with immunoSEQ multiplex PCR; TCRdb holds only in-frame clones, not every one. The repertoire consists of 550,000 to 800,000 clones, with approximately 83% occurring once and the leading ten covering around 0.01%. This sample also appeared in a second study, on human thymus T cells.

Specimen: thymocytes. These receptors all stem from a girl less than two years old with a congenital heart defect.

The gene calls are TRBV6-5 and TRBJ1-5, with D possibly being TRBD1 (5 bases). The V end lost 4 bases, the J end lost 7 bases, and 14 bases lay between the germline ends. This CDR3 region has 14 residues. Germline CDR1 and CDR2: MNHEY and SVGAGI. CDR3 sequence (DNA): TGTGCCAGCAGTTGCAAGACAGATATCCAGCCCCAGCATTTT. Translating it yields CASSCKTDIQPQHF.

This chain joins TRBV9 and TRBJ2-3; TRBD2 matches at 14 bases. V dropped 0 bases and J dropped 2; count of bases not matched to a gene: 11. The CDR3 length is 20 residues. Germline CDR1 is SGDLS and CDR2 is YYNGEE. The CDR3 DNA reads as TGTGCCAGCAGCGTAGCCCTGGGACTAGCGGGGGTGAATGACACAGATACGCAGTATTTT. Its translation: CASSVALGLAGVNDTDTQYF.

The CDR3 region has the DNA TGCGCCAGCAGCGGGGCCCCAACCCCCCTCCACTTT. It encodes CASSGAPTPLHF. The chain links TRBV4-1 to TRBJ1-6, with D possibly being TRBD1 (5 bases). The germline V and J ends were trimmed by 5 bases and 13 bases, with 12 bases remaining between them. CDR3 length: 12 residues. Germline CDR1 MGHRA, CDR2 YSYEKL.

The chain uses TRBV9 and TRBJ2-3; a possible D gene is TRBD1 (7 bases). The CDR3 totals 19 residues. Trimming stripped 1 base from V and 7 bases from J, with 28 bases between. Germline loops: CDR1 SGDLS, CDR2 YYNGEE. This CDR3 is CASSVNGAQTGTGGYTQYF. The CDR3 nucleotides read TGTGCCAGCAGCGTAAACGGAGCCCAGACAGGGACCGGAGGGTATACGCAGTATTTT.

The CDR3 nucleotides read TGCAGCGTTAAAGCAAGCTACCGCGGACAGGGCTTTCCCTACAATGAGCAGTTCTTC. It translates to CSVKASYRGQGFPYNEQFF. The chain employs TRBV29-1 and TRBJ2-1; 8 positions agree with TRBD1. From germline, CDR1 is SQVTM and CDR2 ANQGSEA. V dropped 5 bases and J dropped 2; count of bases not matched to a gene: 20. The CDR3 extends over 19 amino acids.

The chain combines TRBV6-1 with TRBJ1-5; perhaps TRBD1 as D (5 bases). Germline V gives CDR1 MNHNS, CDR2 SASEGT. This CDR3 spans 21 amino acids. Trimming cost V 2 bases and J 2 bases, with 28 bases left between them. DNA for the CDR3: TGTGCCAGCAGTGAATTAATCCCGGGCAGGGTAAGCTGGAGGGGCAATCAGCCCCAGCATTTT. Its protein product is CASSELIPGRVSWRGNQPQHF.

This chain joins TRBV7-2 and TRBJ1-2, with TRBD1 matching over 9 bases. Trimming removed 8 bases from V and 0 bases from J; junction bases left unmatched: 10. The CDR3 totals 16 residues. In germline, CDR1 is SGHTA, CDR2 FQGNSA. CDR3 bases: TGTGCCAGCTATACGGGGGACAGGGAAGCTAACTATGGCTACACCTTC. Translation gives CASYTGDREANYGYTF.

This clone was seen a few times. The V and J genes are TRBV5-5 and TRBJ1-5; 7 positions agree with TRBD1. Germline V lookup: CDR1 SGHKS, CDR2 YYEKEE (reference sequence). The CDR3 loop spans 16 amino acids. Losses at the gene ends were 2 bases for V and 7 bases for J; bases not matched to a gene: 12. The CDR3 coding sequence is TGTGCCAGCAGCTTAACGGGGAAGGGGGCGGAGCAGCCCCAGCATTTT. Amino acids: CASSLTGKGAEQPQHF.

The chain employs TRBV5-1 and TRBJ2-1; D remains ambiguous. The CDR3 totals 12 residues. V was cut by 0 bases and J by 8 bases, with 6 bases left in between. The V gene's germline CDR1 is SGHRS and CDR2 YFSETQ. CDR3 in DNA: TGCGCCAGCAGCTTGGAGCCGGATGAGCAGTTCTTC. It translates to CASSLEPDEQFF.

This chain connects TRBV11-2 to TRBJ1-6, with D maybe TRBD1 (6 bases). V lost 1 base and J lost 7, with 11 bases in between. This CDR3 comprises 15 residues. Germline-derived CDR1 and CDR2 are SGHAT and FQNNGV. CDR3: CASSLVQGTNSPLHF. In DNA, the CDR3 is TGTGCCAGCAGCTTAGTTCAGGGGACCAATTCACCCCTCCACTTT.